The entry below describes one T cell receptor beta chain. The antigen this receptor binds is unknown. No base qualities exist here, and no much larger clone lies one base off it. For CDR1 and CDR2, the germline V gene (reference sequence) lists DFQATT and SNEGSKA. V loses 4 bases at its end and J loses 1 base; junction bases beyond the gene matches: 6. The CDR3 has 14 amino acids, counting the end cysteine and phenylalanine. Only the CDR3 DNA stays, 42 bases, in frame from base 1. The donors were around 39 Caucasian individuals from Russia, aged roughly 6 to 100 years, who were systemically healthy. Each donor gave about 10 milliliters of peripheral blood, drawn into EDTA-treated Vacutainer tubes. Ficoll-Paque density-gradient centrifugation was used to isolate PBMCs, with at least 6.5 million per sample. Total RNA, at least 5 micrograms per sample, was extracted from PBMCs with Trizol reagent. The percentages of naive CD45RAhigh/CD27high T cells were determined by flow cytometry on a PBMC aliquot from every donor.

This entry comes from a study of blood T cells in healthy people across ages (dated by TCRdb to 2015 to 2017). Study-level background: In model experiments, template switching captured roughly one uniquely barcoded TCR beta cDNA molecule for every two T cells. Using deep sequencing normalized with unique cDNA molecular identifiers, the study measured how TCR beta repertoire diversity changes with age. The donors were split into four age groups: young (average about 15 years), middle-aged (roughly 42), aged (about 56) and long-lived (under 85). Using the same blood draw, the study looked at two additional independent replicas of 1 million unique cDNA reads for two donors, one aged 18 to 30 and the other aged 80 or older. Results the study describes overall, beyond this receptor: Since profiling was done on bulk unsorted PBMCs, naive and antigen-experienced compartments could not be conclusively compared. Observed TCR beta diversity per million T cells fell roughly linearly with age, and a significant reduction was already apparent by age approximately 41. Because the CMV infection status of the donors was unknown, age-related changes in expanded clonotypes may potentially have been confounded. Observed TCR beta diversity correlated strongly with the percentage of naive T cells measured by flow cytometry. Compared with the aged group, more naive CD4+ T cells, fewer expanded clones and increased TCR diversity were shown by the long-lived group, suggesting age selection. Estimates of total diversity from one million sequenced T cells were regarded as lower bounds and underestimates.

Library prep was done by 5' RACE. Sequencing took place on an Illumina HiSeq 2500. The second PCR ran for roughly 7 to 11 cycles and used a J-beta primer mix along with a sample-barcoded 5' primer. Each TCR beta cDNA molecule received a unique molecular identifier from a template-switch 5' adaptor carrying 12 random nucleotides. Each sample yielded at least 3 million CDR3-containing paired-end reads. First-strand cDNA was synthesized from all RNA with the Mint cDNA synthesis kit, primed by a TRBC-specific oligonucleotide. Following uracil-DNA glycosylase treatment, a first 18-cycle PCR with universal primers M1SS and BC2_uni_R was performed on all cDNA. The authors' pipeline ran thus. For normalization, 1 million high-quality reads were randomly selected from each sample, with every read carrying a distinct molecular identifier. Reads with shared molecular identifiers were discarded instead of being binned into consensus sequences. MiTCR, run with a Q25 quality threshold and the strictest error-elimination algorithm, handled CDR3 identification, clonotype clustering and error correction. Lower-bound total TCR beta diversity was estimated with a nonparametric unseen species model using Euler transformation. TCRdb reprocessed the public reads (quality trimming at Q25 with fastp, clone calling with MiXCR) and kept in-frame beta chains. Rows matching on CDR3 protein sequence are summarized as one entry with the most common DNA and genes. It is TCRdb's table, rather than the study itself, that gives the V and J calls and clone size. The sample table records roughly 800,000 distinct CDR3 sequences; roughly 25% of these occur just once. Roughly 9% of the sample is in the top ten clones.

This sample also appeared in a second study, on T cells of mothers and their children. The second publication reports: Nine systemically healthy Caucasian individuals served as donors, namely three mothers together with their six children. cDNA synthesis consumed the entire amount of extracted RNA, loaded at around 1.5 ug RNA in each 15 ul reaction. Sample barcodes and 2-4 random nucleotides were added via the M1S primer in the second PCR. Over 9.5 million TCR beta CDR3 reads were obtained for each mother, and some 3 million reads were obtained for each child. TCR recombination output is similarly shaped by thymic selection in related and unrelated pairs, with a minor effect exerted by inherited differences. Normalized repertoire overlap in related mother-child pairs was always slightly higher than in unrelated mother-child pairs, but the difference was never significant. With a sensitivity of approximately 100 clones per million clonotypes, no persistent microchimeric T cell clones were detected. To look for features that set related mother-child pairs apart from unrelated individuals, the researchers ran deep NGS to compare the TCR beta repertoires of mothers and children. Mothers averaged roughly 40 +/- 4 years of age and children averaged around 10 +/- 4 years. After adapters were ligated using NEBNext reagents, the libraries underwent 100+100 nt paired-end sequencing on an Illumina HiSeq 2000. Mother and child libraries were prepared a month apart and sequenced in separate runs to prevent cross-contamination. For each donor, between 500,000 and 2,000,000 distinct TCR beta clonotypes were identified. Naive TCR beta clonotypes were estimated from low-frequency clonotypes matched to each donor's FACS-determined naive share, without sorting.

Sample: blood. This TCR derives from a boy younger than 18 in good health. The V and J segments used are TRBV20-1 and TRBJ2-7; a stretch of 8 junction bases matches TRBD1. The CDR3: CSATGGAGSYEQYF. In nucleotide form, the sequence is TGCAGTGCTACAGGGGGCGCGGGATCCTACGAGCAGTACTTC.